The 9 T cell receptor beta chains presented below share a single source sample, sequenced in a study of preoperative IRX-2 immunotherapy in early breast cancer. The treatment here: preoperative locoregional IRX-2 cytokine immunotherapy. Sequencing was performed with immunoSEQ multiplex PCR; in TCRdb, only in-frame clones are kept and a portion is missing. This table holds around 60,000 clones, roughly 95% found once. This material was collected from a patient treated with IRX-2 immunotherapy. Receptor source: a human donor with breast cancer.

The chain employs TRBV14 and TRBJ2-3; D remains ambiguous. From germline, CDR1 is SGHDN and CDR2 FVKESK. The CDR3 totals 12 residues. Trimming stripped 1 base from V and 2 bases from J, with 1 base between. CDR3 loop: CASSQATDTQYF. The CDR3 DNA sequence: TGTGCCAGCAGCCAAGCCACAGATACGCAGTATTTT.

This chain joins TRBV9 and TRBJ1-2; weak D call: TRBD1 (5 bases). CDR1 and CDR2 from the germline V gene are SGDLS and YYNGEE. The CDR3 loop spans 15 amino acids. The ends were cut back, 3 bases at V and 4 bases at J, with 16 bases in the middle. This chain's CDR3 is CASSAADGAFYGYTF. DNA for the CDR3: TGTGCCAGCAGCGCAGCAGACGGGGCTTTCTATGGCTACACCTTC.

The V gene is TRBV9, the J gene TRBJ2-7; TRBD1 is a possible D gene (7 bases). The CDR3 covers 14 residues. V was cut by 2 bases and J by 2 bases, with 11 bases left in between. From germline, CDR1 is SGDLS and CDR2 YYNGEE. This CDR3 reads CASSVGGGTYEQYF. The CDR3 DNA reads TGTGCCAGCAGCGTTGGAGGGGGCACCTACGAGCAGTACTTC.

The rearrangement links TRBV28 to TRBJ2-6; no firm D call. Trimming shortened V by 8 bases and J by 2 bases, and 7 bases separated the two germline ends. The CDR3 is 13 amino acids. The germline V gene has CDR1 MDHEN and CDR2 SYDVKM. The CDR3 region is CASHRAGANVLTF. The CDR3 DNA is TGTGCCAGCCATAGGGCTGGGGCCAACGTCCTGACTTTC.

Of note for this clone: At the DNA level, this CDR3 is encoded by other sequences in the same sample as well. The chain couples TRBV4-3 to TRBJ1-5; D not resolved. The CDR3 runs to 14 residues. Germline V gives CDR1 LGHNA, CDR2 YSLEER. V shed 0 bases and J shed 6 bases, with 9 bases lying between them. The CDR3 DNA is TGCGCCAGCAGCCAAGAGCCGGGTTTTCAGCCCCAGCATTTT. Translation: CASSQEPGFQPQHF.

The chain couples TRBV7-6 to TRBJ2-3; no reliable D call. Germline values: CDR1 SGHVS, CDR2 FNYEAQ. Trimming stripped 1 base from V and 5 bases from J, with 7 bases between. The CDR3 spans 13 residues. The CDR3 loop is CASSLVSGDTQYF. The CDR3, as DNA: TGTGCCAGCAGCTTAGTCTCTGGAGATACGCAGTATTTT.

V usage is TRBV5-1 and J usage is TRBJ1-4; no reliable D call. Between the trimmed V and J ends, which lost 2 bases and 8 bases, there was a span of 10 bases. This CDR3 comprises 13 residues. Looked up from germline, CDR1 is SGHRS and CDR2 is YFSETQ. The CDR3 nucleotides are TGCGCCAGCAGCTTTGATCTAAGCGAAAAACTGTTTTTT. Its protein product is CASSFDLSEKLFF.

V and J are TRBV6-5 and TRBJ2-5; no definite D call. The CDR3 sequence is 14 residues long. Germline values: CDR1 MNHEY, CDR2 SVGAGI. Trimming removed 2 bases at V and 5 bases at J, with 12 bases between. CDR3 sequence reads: CASSYPGVGETQYF. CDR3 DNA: TGTGCCAGCAGTTACCCGGGTGTAGGGGAGACCCAGTACTTC.

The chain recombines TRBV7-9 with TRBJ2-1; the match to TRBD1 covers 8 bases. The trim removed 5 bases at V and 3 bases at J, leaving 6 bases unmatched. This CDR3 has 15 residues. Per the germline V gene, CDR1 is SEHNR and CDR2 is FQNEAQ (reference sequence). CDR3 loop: CASSLRDRNYNEQFF. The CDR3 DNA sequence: TGTGCCAGCAGCCTGAGGGACAGGAACTACAATGAGCAGTTCTTC.